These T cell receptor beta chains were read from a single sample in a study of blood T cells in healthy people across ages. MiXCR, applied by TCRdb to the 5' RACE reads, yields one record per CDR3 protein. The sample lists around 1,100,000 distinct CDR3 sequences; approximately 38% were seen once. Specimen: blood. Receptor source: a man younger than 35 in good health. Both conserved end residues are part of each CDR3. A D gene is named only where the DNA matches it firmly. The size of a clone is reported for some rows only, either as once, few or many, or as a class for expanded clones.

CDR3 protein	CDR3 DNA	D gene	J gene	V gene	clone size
CASSYQDTGELFF	TGTGCCAGCAGTTACCAGGACACCGGGGAGCTGTTTTTT	.	TRBJ2-2	TRBV6-5	few
CASSDRATGTGANVLTF	TGTGCCAGCAGCGATCGGGCCACGGGGACTGGGGCCAACGTCCTGACTTTC	.	TRBJ2-6	TRBV7-9	few
CASSLLRGGTDTQYF	TGTGCCAGCAGTTTACTACGGGGGGGCACAGATACGCAGTATTTT	TRBD2	TRBJ2-3	TRBV5-1	many
CASSPQGSQETQYF	TGTGCCAGCAGTCCACAGGGGAGCCAAGAGACCCAGTACTTC	TRBD1	TRBJ2-5	TRBV6-5	.
CATSLGTSGSNIEQFF	TGTGCCACCAGCCTCGGGACTAGCGGTTCCAATATAGAGCAGTTCTTC	TRBD2	TRBJ2-1	TRBV15	few
CASSQSYNEQFF	TGTGCCAGCAGCCAAAGCTACAATGAGCAGTTCTTC	.	TRBJ2-1	TRBV7-9	few
CASSPDEQGGEKLFF	TGTGCCAGCAGCCCTGACGAGCAGGGCGGCGAAAAACTGTTTTTT	.	TRBJ1-4	TRBV7-8	.
CATSTRQGRNEKLFF	TGTGCCACCAGCACAAGACAGGGGCGAAATGAAAAACTGTTTTTT	TRBD1	TRBJ1-4	TRBV15	once
CAISGQQRDSGNTIYF	TGTGCCATCAGTGGTCAGCAGAGAGACTCTGGAAACACCATATATTTT	.	TRBJ1-3	TRBV10-3	.
CASSSTGTEGWSYNSPLHF	TGTGCCAGCAGTTCGACCGGGACCGAGGGCTGGTCCTATAATTCACCCCTCCACTTT	.	TRBJ1-6	TRBV12-3/TRBV12-4	.
CSAGDETGYNEKLFF	TGCAGTGCTGGAGACGAGACAGGGTATAATGAAAAACTGTTTTTT	TRBD1	TRBJ1-4	TRBV20-1	few
CASSLYSLRDEQFF	TGTGCCAGCAGCTTATACTCCTTGAGGGATGAGCAGTTCTTC	.	TRBJ2-1	TRBV7-2	many
CASSPEGAMNTEAFF	TGTGCCAGCAGCCCCGAAGGAGCGATGAACACTGAAGCTTTCTTT	.	TRBJ1-1	TRBV7-2	.
CSADTTGIGYGYTF	TGCAGCGCCGATACGACAGGGATCGGCTATGGCTACACCTTC	TRBD1	TRBJ1-2	TRBV29-1	many
CATSDFVRYNEQFF	TGTGCCACCAGTGATTTTGTCCGCTACAATGAGCAGTTCTTC	.	TRBJ2-1	TRBV24-1	few
CASSFSTGDEQYF	TGTGCCAGCAGCTTCTCGACAGGGGACGAGCAGTACTTC	TRBD1	TRBJ2-7	TRBV7-3	.
CASSLSRAGEQFF	TGTGCCAGCAGTTTATCCAGGGCGGGTGAGCAGTTCTTC	.	TRBJ2-1	TRBV27	.
CASSSWGRLAGGTQYF	TGTGCCAGCAGCTCCTGGGGCCGACTAGCGGGGGGGACCCAGTACTTC	TRBD2	TRBJ2-5	TRBV7-2	.
CASGVSNEQFF	TGTGCTAGTGGAGTAAGTAATGAGCAGTTCTTC	.	TRBJ2-1	TRBV12-5	few
CATSGEGRNTGELFF	TGTGCCACCTCTGGGGAGGGGCGGAACACCGGGGAGCTGTTTTTT	TRBD2	TRBJ2-2	TRBV27	few
CASSQDLGYTNEQYF	TGTGCCAGCAGCCAAGATTTGGGATATACAAATGAGCAGTACTTC	.	TRBJ2-5	TRBV3-1	.
CASSKGAEIPYEQYF	TGTGCCAGCAGCAAAGGCGCAGAGATCCCCTACGAGCAGTACTTC	.	TRBJ2-7	TRBV21-1	.
CASGIYEQYF	TGTGCCAGCGGAATATATGAGCAGTACTTC	.	TRBJ2-7	TRBV7-9	few
CASSLSNAGANVLTF	TGTGCCAGCAGTTTATCCAACGCTGGGGCCAACGTCCTGACTTTC	.	TRBJ2-6	TRBV12-3/TRBV12-4	few
CASSFEGATTNEKLFF	TGTGCCAGCAGCTTTGAGGGGGCAACAACTAATGAAAAACTGTTTTTT	TRBD1	TRBJ1-4	TRBV11-2	few
CASTGGEQFF	TGCGCCAGTACAGGGGGCGAGCAGTTCTTC	TRBD1	TRBJ2-1	TRBV5-1	few
CASSFGTGGIYGYTF	TGTGCCAGCAGTTTCGGGACAGGGGGTATCTATGGCTACACCTTC	TRBD1	TRBJ1-2	TRBV12-3/TRBV12-4	few
CSARDPWAIQETQYF	TGCAGTGCTAGAGATCCGTGGGCGATCCAAGAGACCCAGTACTTC	.	TRBJ2-5	TRBV20-1	.
CASSPPSYNSPLHF	TGTGCCAGCAGCCCCCCCTCCTATAATTCACCCCTCCACTTT	.	TRBJ1-6	TRBV9	.
CASSDSAGNEQFF	TGTGCCAGCAGTGACTCGGCGGGCAATGAGCAGTTCTTC	.	TRBJ2-1	TRBV2	.
CSARGLITKLNEQFF	TGCAGTGCTAGAGGTCTGATTACAAAACTGAATGAGCAGTTCTTC	.	TRBJ2-1	TRBV20-1	.
CASTLGPSLLTDTQYF	TGTGCCAGCACCCTCGGACCCAGTCTCCTCACAGATACGCAGTATTTT	.	TRBJ2-3	TRBV9	few
CASSGETGNYEQYF	TGTGCCAGCAGTGGAGAGACAGGCAATTACGAGCAGTACTTC	.	TRBJ2-7	TRBV27	few
CASSLAPSGGPLDTQYF	TGTGCCAGCAGCTTAGCGCCCAGCGGGGGCCCCTTAGATACGCAGTATTTT	TRBD2	TRBJ2-3	TRBV7-2	.
CASDYGTGADYDYTF	TGCGCCAGCGACTACGGGACAGGGGCAGACTATGACTACACCTTC	TRBD1	TRBJ1-2	TRBV4-1	.
CASSQVLDYEQYF	TGTGCCAGCAGCCAAGTCTTGGACTACGAGCAGTACTTC	.	TRBJ2-7	TRBV3-1	.
CATSPERGPSYNEQYF	TGTGCCACCAGCCCTGAAAGGGGGCCCTCCTACAATGAGCAGTACTTC	TRBD1	TRBJ2-7	TRBV15	.
CASSQRGGFGEKLFF	TGTGCCAGCAGCCAAAGAGGGGGGTTTGGTGAAAAACTGTTTTTT	.	TRBJ1-4	TRBV7-2	.
CSARDLGQNWYGYTF	TGCAGTGCTAGAGATTTGGGACAGAATTGGTATGGCTACACCTTC	TRBD1	TRBJ1-2	TRBV20-1	.
CSAPLTRGEKETQYF	TGCAGTGCTCCACTTACTAGAGGGGAAAAAGAGACCCAGTACTTC	.	TRBJ2-5	TRBV20-1	.
CASSESSGDSYNEQFF	TGTGCCAGCAGTGAATCTAGCGGGGACTCCTACAATGAGCAGTTCTTC	TRBD2	TRBJ2-1	TRBV25-1	.
CSAPGRQARLEAFF	TGCAGTGCTCCGGGACGACAGGCCCGACTTGAAGCTTTCTTT	.	TRBJ1-1	TRBV20-1	.
CSAPPAGSYEQYF	TGCAGTGCCCCCCCCGCGGGGAGCTACGAGCAGTACTTC	.	TRBJ2-7	TRBV20-1	.
CASSEEYVADTQYF	TGTGCCAGCAGCGAGGAGTACGTGGCGGATACGCAGTATTTT	.	TRBJ2-3	TRBV6-5	few
CASSPGTGNQRLFF	TGTGCCAGCAGCCCCGGGACAGGGAATCAACGACTGTTTTTT	TRBD1	TRBJ1-4	TRBV5-6	few
CSAPRGKAEDGYTF	TGCAGTGCCCCCCGTGGTAAGGCCGAGGATGGCTACACCTTC	.	TRBJ1-2	TRBV20-1	few
CASRTSYEQYF	TGTGCCAGCAGGACCTCGTACGAGCAGTACTTC	.	TRBJ2-7	TRBV12-3/TRBV12-4	.
CSARGPVNEQYF	TGCAGTGCTAGGGGTCCCGTGAACGAGCAGTACTTC	.	TRBJ2-7	TRBV20-1	.
CASSYQGRQETQYF	TGTGCCAGCAGTTACCAGGGACGGCAAGAGACCCAGTACTTC	.	TRBJ2-5	TRBV6-2/TRBV6-3	.
CSARDGGQYNEQFF	TGCAGTGCTAGAGATGGGGGACAGTACAATGAGCAGTTCTTC	TRBD1	TRBJ2-1	TRBV20-1	.
CASSLGPGGEKLFF	TGTGCCAGCAGCTTAGGTCCGGGCGGGGAAAAACTGTTTTTT	.	TRBJ1-4	TRBV13	few
CASSAGRDNEKLFF	TGTGCCAGCAGTGCAGGGCGGGATAATGAAAAACTGTTTTTT	.	TRBJ1-4	TRBV2	.
CSARGGLTEAFF	TGCAGTGCTAGGGGAGGGCTCACTGAAGCTTTCTTT	.	TRBJ1-1	TRBV20-1	.